Listed below are T cell receptor beta chains from one sample, sequenced in a study of shared clonotypes between healthy human individuals. The data were produced by immunoSEQ multiplex PCR, yet TCRdb's version contains in-frame clones alone and is incomplete. There are about 2.1 million clones in the sample; around 95% occur only once, and more than 1.5% lies in the top ten. Sequences were obtained from naive CD8+ T cells from PBMCs. These receptors all come from a man younger than 30 in good health. Some clones in this sample may be carry-over from other donors' samples. Each CDR3 is given with its conserved first and last residue. Fields, in order: J gene, D gene, clone size, V gene, CDR3 DNA, CDR3 protein. The D gene is left open where the match is weak. Expanded clones get a size class; other rows say once, few or many, or leave the size out.

TRBJ1-1 | TRBD1 | NA | TRBV7-8 | TGTGCCAGCAGCTTAGATCAGGGGGTTGAAGCTTTCTTT | CASSLDQGVEAFF
TRBJ2-2 | NA | NA | TRBV13 | TGTGCCAGCAGCTTAGGGCGGAGTTACACCGGGGAGCTGTTTTTT | CASSLGRSYTGELFF
TRBJ1-3 | NA | NA | TRBV5-4 | TGTGCCAGCAGCTGGGACGGCACGGGAAACACCATATATTTT | CASSWDGTGNTIYF
TRBJ2-1 | NA | NA | TRBV4-1 | TGCGCCAGCAGCCAAGCTTCGAAGGATGAGCAGTTCTTC | CASSQASKDEQFF
TRBJ2-7 | TRBD2 | NA | TRBV14 | TGTGCCAGCAGCCAAAGCGGACTAGCGGGAGGGTTTTTCTCCTACGAGCAGTACTTC | CASSQSGLAGGFFSYEQYF
TRBJ2-5 | NA | NA | TRBV18 | TGTGCCAGCTCACCACCGGGACGTCGAGAAGAGACCCAGTACTTC | CASSPPGRREETQYF
TRBJ2-7 | NA | NA | TRBV7-9 | TGTGCCAGCAGCTTAAAGCTAGGGACCACCGACTACGAGCAGTACTTC | CASSLKLGTTDYEQYF
TRBJ1-3 | NA | NA | TRBV28 | TGTACTTCCCGGGCCTCTGGAAACACCATATATTTT | CTSRASGNTIYF
TRBJ2-1 | NA | NA | TRBV27 | TGTGCCAGCAGTTTGGGACAAGAGCAGTTCTTC | CASSLGQEQFF
TRBJ2-7 | NA | NA | TRBV28 | TGTGCCAGCAGTCCGCAGGACGGCAATTGGGCCGAGCAGTACTTC | CASSPQDGNWAEQYF
TRBJ1-2 | NA | NA | TRBV28 | TGTGCCAGCAGTTTACGAGTGACAGGAACCTATGGCTACACCTTC | CASSLRVTGTYGYTF
TRBJ1-4 | NA | NA | TRBV7-9 | TGTGCCAGCAGCTTTGCCCCAGAGAGTGAAAAACTGTTTTTT | CASSFAPESEKLFF
TRBJ2-7 | NA | NA | TRBV27 | TGTGCCAGCAGTTTAGCTGGGACGCACTACGAGCAGTACTTC | CASSLAGTHYEQYF
TRBJ1-1 | NA | NA | TRBV6-1 | TGTGCCAGCACCAAAGGTCGAATCACTGAAGCTTTCTTT | CASTKGRITEAFF
TRBJ1-1 | NA | NA | TRBV30 | TGTGCCTGGTCGTTCGGGCTGGGCACTGAAGCTTTCTTT | CAWSFGLGTEAFF
TRBJ1-3 | NA | NA | TRBV9 | TGTGCCAGCAGCGTCAGCCTCTCTGGAAACACCATATATTTT | CASSVSLSGNTIYF
TRBJ2-7 | NA | NA | TRBV28 | TGTGCCACCAAAGGACTCACCAACCTCTACGAGCAGTACTTC | CATKGLTNLYEQYF
TRBJ2-1 | NA | NA | TRBV11-3 | TGTGCCAGCAGCTTAGGTCCTAGGGGACGTTATAACAATGAGCAGTTCTTC | CASSLGPRGRYNNEQFF
TRBJ1-1 | NA | NA | TRBV9 | TGTGCCAGCAGCGTAGATGGAAACCCCGAAGCTTTCTTT | CASSVDGNPEAFF
TRBJ2-7 | TRBD2 | NA | TRBV9 | TGTGCCAGCAGTGGACTAGCGGGAGAAAGCCCCTACGAGCAGTACTTC | CASSGLAGESPYEQYF
TRBJ1-2 | NA | NA | TRBV7-9 | TGTGCCAGCAGCTTCCAGGATGGCTACACCTTC | CASSFQDGYTF
TRBJ1-1 | TRBD1 | NA | TRBV9 | TGTGCCAGCAGCGTCACAGGGGGGGACACTGAAGCTTTCTTT | CASSVTGGDTEAFF
TRBJ1-5 | TRBD1 | NA | TRBV5-1 | TGCGCCAGCAGCCCGGAGAGTAGGGGGCCTCAGCCCCAGCATTTT | CASSPESRGPQPQHF
TRBJ2-7 | TRBD2 | NA | TRBV4-1 | TGCGCCAGCAGCTCACTAGCGGGGATTACCTACGAGCAGTACTTC | CASSSLAGITYEQYF
TRBJ2-6 | NA | NA | TRBV9 | TGTGCCAGCAGTCCGGGGTGGTCTGGGGCCAACGTCCTGACTTTC | CASSPGWSGANVLTF
TRBJ2-1 | NA | NA | TRBV27 | TGTGCCAGCACCGAATCAGGTAACCTCTACAATGAGCAGTTCTTC | CASTESGNLYNEQFF
TRBJ2-2 | TRBD2 | NA | TRBV5-4 | TGTGCCAGCAGCTTGGGACTAGCGGGAGAGGGCGGGGAGCTGTTTTTT | CASSLGLAGEGGELFF
TRBJ2-3 | TRBD1 | NA | TRBV6-1 | TGTGCCAGCAGTGAAGCGCTTAACAGGGGGGGCACAGATACGCAGTATTTT | CASSEALNRGGTDTQYF
TRBJ2-7 | NA | NA | TRBV4-3 | TGCGCCAGCAGCCAAGGAGAAAGCGGCTCCTACGAGCAGTACTTC | CASSQGESGSYEQYF
TRBJ2-7 | NA | NA | TRBV11-2 | TGTGCCAGCAGCTTAAATGTCCGCGTGCCCGCGCACTACGAGCAGTACTTC | CASSLNVRVPAHYEQYF
TRBJ2-1 | TRBD2 | NA | TRBV7-3 | TGTGCCAGCAGCTTTATAGCGGGAGGTGAGCAGTTCTTC | CASSFIAGGEQFF
TRBJ2-1 | NA | NA | TRBV4-2 | TGTGCCAGCAGCCAAGAACAGTACGGGAGCTCCTACAATGAGCAGTTCTTC | CASSQEQYGSSYNEQFF
TRBJ2-2 | NA | once | TRBV28 | TGTGCCAGCAGTTTAGGTGGCGGGGAGCTGTTTTTT | CASSLGGGELFF
TRBJ2-1 | NA | NA | TRBV2 | TGTGCCAGCAGTGGAGATATTCGGTACAATGAGCAGTTCTTC | CASSGDIRYNEQFF
TRBJ2-1 | NA | NA | TRBV13 | TGTGCCAGCAGCTTAGTTGTGGAGTCTAACAGGGCCTACAATGAGCAGTTCTTC | CASSLVVESNRAYNEQFF
TRBJ2-7 | TRBD1 | NA | TRBV5-6 | TGTGCCAGCAGCTTTCCGGGACAGGGCCCCTACGAGCAGTACTTC | CASSFPGQGPYEQYF
TRBJ1-1 | NA | few | TRBV29-1 | TGCAGCGTTGACGAGAGCGCTGAAGCTTTCTTT | CSVDESAEAFF
TRBJ1-2 | TRBD1 | NA | TRBV6-5 | TGTGCCAGCAGTTACTCCGAGGGACAGTCCTATGGCTACACCTTC | CASSYSEGQSYGYTF
TRBJ1-2 | TRBD1 | once | TRBV6-5 | TGTGCCAGCAGCCCGGACAGGGCCAGTGGCTACACCTTC | CASSPDRASGYTF
TRBJ1-1 | NA | NA | TRBV6-5 | TGTGCCAGCAGTTACCATGAAGGGAACACTGAAGCTTTCTTT | CASSYHEGNTEAFF
TRBJ2-1 | TRBD2 | NA | TRBV4-2 | TGTGCCAGCAGCCAAGAAGGATGGGGACTAGCGGTCATTGAGCAGTTCTTC | CASSQEGWGLAVIEQFF
TRBJ1-1 | TRBD1 | NA | TRBV11-2 | TGTGCCAGCAGCCCGCCGGGACAGGGGGCGAACACTGAAGCTTTCTTT | CASSPPGQGANTEAFF
TRBJ1-5 | NA | few | TRBV28 | TGTGCCAGCATCAGGAGGAGTAGCAATCAGCCCCAGCATTTT | CASIRRSSNQPQHF
TRBJ2-1 | NA | NA | TRBV6-5 | TGTGCCAGCAGTTACCAGGGCAGAAACAATGAGCAGTTCTTC | CASSYQGRNNEQFF
TRBJ2-1 | NA | NA | TRBV6-6 | TGTGCCAGCAGTCACCCCTCCGGTCGAGATGAGCAGTTCTTC | CASSHPSGRDEQFF
TRBJ2-7 | TRBD2 | NA | TRBV11-2 | TGTGCCAGCAGCTTAGGTACAGGACTAGATATTCCGAGCTCCTACGAGCAGTACTTC | CASSLGTGLDIPSSYEQYF
TRBJ2-7 | NA | NA | TRBV11-2 | TGTGCCAGCAGCTTAGGGACTGCACCCTACGAGCAGTACTTC | CASSLGTAPYEQYF
TRBJ2-7 | TRBD2 | NA | TRBV25-1 | TGTGCCAGCAGTGAATTTACTAGCGGGACAGGCTACGAGCAGTACTTC | CASSEFTSGTGYEQYF
TRBJ2-7 | TRBD2 | NA | TRBV4-2 | TGTGCCAGCGGGACTACCCTGAGCTCCTACGAGCAGTACTTC | CASGTTLSSYEQYF
TRBJ1-1 | NA | NA | TRBV10-3 | TGTGCCATCAGCACATCCGGTGGGACTGAAGCTTTCTTT | CAISTSGGTEAFF
TRBJ1-5 | TRBD1 | NA | TRBV7-8 | TGTGCCAGCAGCTTAGCGCAAACAGGGGTCTCCAATCAGCCCCAGCATTTT | CASSLAQTGVSNQPQHF
TRBJ2-7 | TRBD1 | NA | TRBV9 | TGTGCCAGCAGCATACCCTCCGGGACAGGACTCCACGAGCAGTACTTC | CASSIPSGTGLHEQYF
TRBJ1-1 | NA | NA | TRBV6-1 | TGTGCCAGCAGCCCCGAACCGGTTCGATCCACTGAAGCTTTCTTT | CASSPEPVRSTEAFF
TRBJ2-5 | TRBD1 | NA | TRBV4-1 | TGCGCCAGCAGCCTGCGACAGGGGGTTGAGACCCAGTACTTC | CASSLRQGVETQYF
TRBJ2-1 | TRBD1 | NA | TRBV27 | TGTGCCAGCAGTTTATTGGGGACAGGGAAAAATGAGCAGTTCTTC | CASSLLGTGKNEQFF
TRBJ2-1 | NA | NA | TRBV27 | TGTGCCAGCAGTCCCGACGCGGGTGAGCAGTTCTTC | CASSPDAGEQFF
TRBJ2-2 | NA | once | TRBV19 | TGTGCCAGTAGTATAATAGGGAGCACCGGGGAGCTGTTTTTT | CASSIIGSTGELFF
TRBJ2-1 | NA | NA | TRBV4-1 | TGCGCCAGCAGCCCCCGGGACATAGGCGATGAGCAGTTCTTC | CASSPRDIGDEQFF